Listed below are T cell receptor beta chains from one sample, sequenced in a study of cytomegalovirus exposure and HLA in healthy donors. Only in-frame clones appear in the TCRdb table, and some are missing; sequencing was by immunoSEQ multiplex PCR. Of roughly 160,000 clones listed, approximately 80% were seen once; the top ten hold 2% to 3%. Specimen: PBMCs. These TCRs come from a male donor in good health and CMV-seronegative. Each CDR3 is given with its conserved first and last residue. A D gene is named only where the DNA matches it firmly. A clone size is listed for some rows: how often the clone was seen (once, few, many), or a class if it is expanded.

j_call	d_call	v_call	clone_size	cdr3_aa	cdr3_nt
TRBJ2-1	NA	TRBV18	NA	CASSPRDRSAYNEQFF	TGTGCCAGCTCACCTCGAGACAGGAGTGCCTACAATGAGCAGTTCTTC
TRBJ2-7	NA	TRBV7-3	NA	CASSFLGGRTYEQYF	TGTGCCAGCAGCTTTCTGGGGGGTAGGACCTACGAGCAGTACTTC
TRBJ1-1	NA	TRBV5-6	few	CASSSEERGNTEAFF	TGTGCCAGCAGCTCCGAGGAACGGGGGAACACTGAAGCTTTCTTT
TRBJ1-3	TRBD1	TRBV6-5	NA	CASGRTGESGNTIYF	TGTGCCAGCGGACGAACAGGGGAATCTGGAAACACCATATATTTT
TRBJ2-3	NA	TRBV30	NA	CACHPGAGDTQYF	TGTGCCTGCCACCCAGGGGCGGGAGATACGCAGTATTTT
TRBJ2-2	NA	TRBV7-6	few	CASSLRSGNTGELFF	TGTGCCAGCAGCTTACGGTCAGGGAACACCGGGGAGCTGTTTTTT
TRBJ2-7	TRBD2	TRBV5-5	NA	CASSFSAGVSDEQYF	TGTGCCAGCAGCTTCAGCGCGGGAGTCAGTGACGAGCAGTACTTC
TRBJ2-7	TRBD1	TRBV5-4	NA	CASSLAPGQGNYEQYF	TGTGCCAGCAGCTTGGCCCCGGGACAGGGGAACTACGAGCAGTACTTC
TRBJ2-2	NA	TRBV30	once	CAWSLDNTGELFF	TGTGCCTGGAGTTTAGATAACACCGGGGAGCTGTTTTTT
TRBJ1-2	TRBD1	TRBV29-1	NA	CSVKTGGREGYPF	TGCAGCGTAAAGACAGGGGGAAGGGAGGGCTACCCCTTC
TRBJ2-3	TRBD2	TRBV28	NA	CASSWNSGRTTDTQYF	TGTGCCAGCAGTTGGAATAGCGGGAGGACCACAGATACGCAGTATTTT
TRBJ1-4	TRBD1	TRBV6-5	few	CASSYSDRGRKLFF	TGTGCCAGCAGTTACTCAGACAGGGGGCGAAAACTGTTTTTT
TRBJ2-3	NA	TRBV6-5	NA	CASSYSTGVGTDTQYF	TGTGCCAGCAGTTACTCGACGGGAGTGGGGACAGATACGCAGTATTTT
TRBJ1-3	NA	TRBV5-1	NA	CASSLGYSGNTIYF	TGCGCCAGCAGCTTGGGTTACTCTGGAAACACCATATATTTT
TRBJ2-3	TRBD2	TRBV7-8	NA	CASSSGKIEREGTDTQYF	TGTGCCAGCAGCTCAGGGAAAATTGAGCGGGAAGGCACAGATACGCAGTATTTT
TRBJ2-7	NA	TRBV6-5	NA	CASSYSRGSGEQYF	TGTGCCAGCAGTTACTCGAGAGGGTCCGGCGAGCAGTACTTC
TRBJ2-2	NA	TRBV28	NA	CASSWTNTGELFF	TGTGCCAGCAGTTGGACAAATACCGGGGAGCTGTTTTTT
TRBJ2-7	TRBD2	TRBV18	NA	CASSQGLADYEQYF	TGTGCCAGCTCACAGGGACTAGCGGACTACGAGCAGTACTTC
TRBJ2-1	TRBD2	TRBV15	NA	CVTSDGGGSSYNEQFF	TGTGTCACCAGCGATGGGGGGGGTAGCTCCTACAATGAGCAGTTCTTC
TRBJ2-1	TRBD1	TRBV4-3	NA	CASSRGTGGYNEQFF	TGCGCCAGCAGCCGCGGGACAGGGGGGTACAATGAGCAGTTCTTC
TRBJ2-5	TRBD1	TRBV4-3	NA	CASSQERTGVGETQYF	TGCGCCAGCAGCCAAGAAAGGACAGGGGTGGGTGAGACCCAGTACTTC
TRBJ2-3	NA	TRBV7-2	few	CASSSVGGTAQKTQYF	TGTGCCAGCAGCTCTGTAGGCGGGACAGCACAGAAGACGCAGTATTTT
TRBJ2-7	TRBD2	TRBV7-9	NA	CASADSGRAYEQYF	TGTGCCAGCGCGGATAGCGGGAGGGCCTACGAGCAGTACTTC
TRBJ2-1	TRBD1	TRBV20-1	NA	CSAWTGNEQFF	TGCAGTGCTTGGACAGGAAATGAGCAGTTCTTC